This TCR beta chain was observed in a study of cytomegalovirus exposure and HLA in healthy donors. CDR1 KGHSH and CDR2 LQKENI come from the germline V gene. The CDR3 extends over 14 amino acids. V lost 3 bases to trimming and J lost 4 bases, with 12 bases between them. Amplification used 60 Vbeta primers and 13 Jbeta primers. The protocol was immunoSEQ multiplex PCR, while the TCRdb copy is restricted to in-frame clones and leaves out a portion. This sample has 90,000 to 100,000 clones, with about 84% found just once. Regarding donors, all were healthy bone marrow donors. The rearrangement joins TRBV18 to TRBJ1-2, with D tentatively TRBD1 (6 bases). Sequencing was carried out using PBMCs. The sequence derives from a man aged 18 to 29 in good health and CMV-seronegative. The CDR3 DNA is TGTGCCAGCTCACCGCGACAGGATTCCTATGGCTACACCTTC. It codes for CASSPRQDSYGYTF.